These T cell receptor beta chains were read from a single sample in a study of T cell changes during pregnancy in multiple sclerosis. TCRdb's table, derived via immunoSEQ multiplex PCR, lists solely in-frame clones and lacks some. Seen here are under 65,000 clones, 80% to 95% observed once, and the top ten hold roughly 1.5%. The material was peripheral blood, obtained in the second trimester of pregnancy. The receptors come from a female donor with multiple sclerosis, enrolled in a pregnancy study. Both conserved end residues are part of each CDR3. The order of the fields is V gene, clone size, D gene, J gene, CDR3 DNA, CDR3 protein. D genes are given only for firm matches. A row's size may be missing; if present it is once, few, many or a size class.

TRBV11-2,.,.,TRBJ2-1,TGTGCCAGCAGCTTAGTCGCCAGGGTCAATGAGCAGTTCTTC,CASSLVARVNEQFF
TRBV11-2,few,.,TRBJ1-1,TGTGCCAGCAGCGCCAGACAGTACACTGAAGCTTTCTTT,CASSARQYTEAFF
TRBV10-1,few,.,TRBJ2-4,TGCGCCAGCAGTGAGTCGGCTAGCTTGGGAGCCAAAAACATTCAGTACTTC,CASSESASLGAKNIQYF
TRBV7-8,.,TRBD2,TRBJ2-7,TGTGCCAGCAGCCCGTCCGGGGTAGCGGGACCCTCCTACGAGCAGTACTTC,CASSPSGVAGPSYEQYF
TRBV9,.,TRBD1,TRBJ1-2,TGTGCCAGCAGCTCACAATCCCAGGGGGGTTATGGCTACACCTTC,CASSSQSQGGYGYTF
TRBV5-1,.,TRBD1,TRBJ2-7,TGCGCCAGCAGCTATTCCGGACAGGGCAACTACGAGCAGTACTTC,CASSYSGQGNYEQYF
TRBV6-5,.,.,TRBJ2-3,TGTGCCAGCAGTTTAATCGGTCGGGGGGCCACAGATACGCAGTATTTT,CASSLIGRGATDTQYF
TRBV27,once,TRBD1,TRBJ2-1,TGTGCCAGCAGTCCAGGGACAGGGGACTACAATGAGCAGTTCTTC,CASSPGTGDYNEQFF
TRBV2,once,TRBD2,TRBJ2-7,TGTGCCAGCCGAATTATAGCGGGACCTAACGAGCAGTACTTC,CASRIIAGPNEQYF
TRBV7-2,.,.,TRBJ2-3,TGTGCCAGCGGCAAGGCGGGGTCCACAGATACGCAGTATTTT,CASGKAGSTDTQYF
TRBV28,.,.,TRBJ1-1,TGTGCCACCGGACACCTGAACACTGAAGCTTTCTTT,CATGHLNTEAFF
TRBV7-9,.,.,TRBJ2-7,TGTGCCAGCAGTTTTGGCTCATTCTCCTACGAGCAGTACTTC,CASSFGSFSYEQYF
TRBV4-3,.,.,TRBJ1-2,TGCGCCAGCAGCCAAGATGCAGGGTACTATGGCTACACCTTC,CASSQDAGYYGYTF
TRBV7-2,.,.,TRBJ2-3,TGTGCCAGCAGCTTGCGTGACGGGAGCGCAGATACGCAGTATTTT,CASSLRDGSADTQYF
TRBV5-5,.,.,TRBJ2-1,TGTGCCAGCAGCTTGGCTGCAGGGAATGTCTACAATGAGCAGTTCTTC,CASSLAAGNVYNEQFF
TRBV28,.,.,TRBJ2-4,TGTGCCAGCAGTTTATGGGGTACAGGGCCGAACATTCAGTACTTC,CASSLWGTGPNIQYF